The 14 T cell receptor beta chains reported below all come from one sample, sequenced in a study of T cell responses to AZD1222 COVID-19 vaccine. Assay used: immunoSEQ multiplex PCR; TCRdb lists only in-frame clones, some missing. The table includes roughly 140,000 clones, more than 75% detected once. The sequenced sample was peripheral blood, obtained 28 days after the second AZD1222 dose. These receptors originate from an adult who received the AZD1222 COVID-19 vaccine.

The chain joins TRBV4-3 to TRBJ2-3; 8 positions agree with TRBD2. Germline values: CDR1 LGHNA, CDR2 YSLEER. V trimming: 0 bases; J trimming: 2 bases; junction bases outside the gene matches: 4. This CDR3 comprises 16 residues. The CDR3 protein is CASSQDTGGVTDTQYF. CDR3 in DNA: TGCGCCAGCAGCCAAGATACGGGGGGGGTCACAGATACGCAGTATTTT.

The V and J genes are TRBV7-9 and TRBJ2-6; 8 nucleotides align to TRBD1. This CDR3 has 19 residues. V shed 3 bases and J 0 bases; nucleotides not matched to a gene: 10. CDR1 SEHNR and CDR2 FQNEAQ come from the germline V gene (reference sequence). CDR3 nucleotide sequence: TGTGCCAGCAGCTTCCGCTGGACAGGGCGACTCTCTGGGGCCAACGTCCTGACTTTC. This encodes CASSFRWTGRLSGANVLTF.

This chain uses TRBV7-6 with TRBJ2-5, with D possibly called TRBD1 or TRBD2 (6 bases each). Per the germline V gene, CDR1 is SGHVS and CDR2 is FNYEAQ. Trimming removed 4 bases at V and 6 bases at J, with 18 bases between. This CDR3 has 15 amino acids. The CDR3 DNA follows: TGTGCCAGCAGCTCCTCAGGGGAGGACCTAAAGACCCAGTACTTC. Encoded protein: CASSSSGEDLKTQYF.

The chain is built from TRBV10-3 and TRBJ2-5; 7 positions match TRBD2. V gave up 3 bases and J gave up 5 bases; unmatched junction bases: 12. Germline assignment: CDR1 ENHRY and CDR2 SYGVKD. This CDR3 contains 16 residues. CDR3 protein: CAISESMPGGRETQYF. The CDR3 DNA is TGTGCCATCAGTGAATCTATGCCGGGAGGACGGGAGACCCAGTACTTC.

The chain has TRBV28 and TRBJ2-2; D may be TRBD2 (6 bases). V gave up 7 bases and J gave up 2 bases, with 26 bases separating them. Germline CDR1 reads MDHEN; CDR2 reads SYDVKM. This CDR3 region has 19 residues. This chain's CDR3 is CASTPGRGRATYNTGELFF. In nucleotides, the CDR3 is TGTGCCAGCACCCCGGGGCGGGGCAGGGCCACTTATAACACCGGGGAGCTGTTTTTT.

This clone has more than one count but fewer than ten. The genes are TRBV5-4 and TRBJ1-2; D is uncertain. V shed 4 bases and J shed 5 bases, with 18 bases lying between them. The CDR3 totals 15 residues. Germline CDR1 SGHNT, CDR2 YYREEE (reference sequence). CDR3 DNA: TGTGCCAGCAGCCCGGGCGGGCCGAATGATTATGGCTACACCTTC. This sequence encodes CASSPGGPNDYGYTF.

The gene calls are TRBV6-5 and TRBJ2-7; 7 bases are a match to TRBD1. The CDR3 is 14 residues long. The germline CDR1 and CDR2 sequences are MNHEY and SVGAGI. V lost 5 bases to trimming and J lost 7 bases; unmatched junction nucleotides: 11. CDR3 DNA sequence: TGTGCCAGCAGTCGGAGCTCTGGACAGGCGGAGCAGTACTTC. Its protein product is CASSRSSGQAEQYF.

The chain recombines TRBV19 with TRBJ2-3; 12 bases agree with TRBD2. The CDR3 spans 15 residues. V shed 6 bases and J 8 bases; nucleotides not matched to a gene: 9. Looked up from germline, CDR1 is LNHDA and CDR2 is SQIVND (reference sequence). Here the CDR3 DNA reads TGTGCCAGTAGGTCTAGCGGGGGGGACGTAAGTACGCAGTATTTT. Encoded protein: CASRSSGGDVSTQYF.

The chain recombines TRBV7-2 with TRBJ1-3; D is unclear. The germline gives CDR1 SGHTA, CDR2 FQGNSA. V was shortened by 3 bases and J by 4 bases, with 4 bases between the two germline ends. This CDR3 contains 12 residues. CDR3 amino acids: CASSFLGNTIYF. The CDR3 DNA is TGTGCCAGCAGCTTCCTCGGAAACACCATATATTTT.

The chain employs TRBV18 and TRBJ2-1, with D possibly being TRBD2 (6 bases). The V gene's germline CDR1 is KGHSH and CDR2 LQKENI. Trimming left V 6 bases short and J 8 bases short, with 14 bases between. CDR3 length: 13 amino acids. The CDR3 sequence: CASSPPGGDEQFF. For the CDR3, the DNA is TGTGCCAGCTCTCCCCCCGGCGGGGATGAGCAGTTCTTC.

The genes are TRBV5-5 and TRBJ2-3; unclear D gene. Germline CDR1 is SGHKS and CDR2 is YYEKEE (reference sequence). The CDR3 extends over 16 amino acids. Trimming removed 0 bases at V and 3 bases at J, with 14 bases between. The chain's CDR3 is CASSLGPLRSTDTQYF. CDR3 nucleotide sequence: TGTGCCAGCAGCTTGGGTCCCCTCCGGTCGACAGATACGCAGTATTTT.

The chain is built from TRBV7-6 and TRBJ1-4, with TRBD1 identical over 8 bases. Looked up from germline, CDR1 is SGHVS and CDR2 is FNYEAQ. J was trimmed by 4 bases and V by 5 bases; bases with no gene match: 9. The CDR3 is 16 amino acids. CDR3 amino acids: CASSRTGWQHNEKLFF. CDR3 bases: TGTGCCAGCAGCCGGACAGGGTGGCAGCATAATGAAAAACTGTTTTTT.

The chain couples TRBV28 to TRBJ2-7; TRBD2 aligns across 14 bases. V was pared by 3 bases and J by 7 bases, with 11 bases of the junction left unmatched. The CDR3 loop spans 17 amino acids. CDR1 and CDR2 (germline): MDHEN, SYDVKM. CDR3 loop: CASSFPPGLAGVREQYF. The CDR3 DNA reads TGTGCCAGCAGTTTTCCTCCGGGACTAGCGGGAGTACGGGAGCAGTACTTC.

The chain employs TRBV5-6 and TRBJ1-1; D gene ambiguous. This CDR3 spans 11 amino acids. Trimming pared 2 bases from V and 11 bases from J, leaving 10 bases between. Germline values: CDR1 SGHDT, CDR2 YYEEEE. The CDR3 nucleotides are TGTGCCAGCAGCTTCGGGCAGAGGGCTTTCTTT. Its protein is CASSFGQRAFF.